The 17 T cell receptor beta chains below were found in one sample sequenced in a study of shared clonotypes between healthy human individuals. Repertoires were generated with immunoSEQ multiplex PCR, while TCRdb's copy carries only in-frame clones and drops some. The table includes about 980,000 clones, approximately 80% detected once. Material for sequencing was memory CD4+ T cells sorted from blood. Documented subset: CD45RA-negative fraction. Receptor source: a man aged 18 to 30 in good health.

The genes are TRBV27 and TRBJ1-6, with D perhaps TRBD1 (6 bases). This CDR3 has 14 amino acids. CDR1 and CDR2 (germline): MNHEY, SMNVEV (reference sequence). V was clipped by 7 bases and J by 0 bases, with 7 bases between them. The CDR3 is CASKGGSYNSPLHF. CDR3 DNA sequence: TGTGCCAGCAAGGGGGGCTCCTATAATTCACCCCTCCACTTT.

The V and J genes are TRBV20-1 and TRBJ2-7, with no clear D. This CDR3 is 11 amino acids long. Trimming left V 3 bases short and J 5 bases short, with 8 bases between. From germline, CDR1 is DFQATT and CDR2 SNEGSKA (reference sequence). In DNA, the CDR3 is TGCAGTGCTAGTGACACCGACGAGCAGTACTTC. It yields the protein CSASDTDEQYF.

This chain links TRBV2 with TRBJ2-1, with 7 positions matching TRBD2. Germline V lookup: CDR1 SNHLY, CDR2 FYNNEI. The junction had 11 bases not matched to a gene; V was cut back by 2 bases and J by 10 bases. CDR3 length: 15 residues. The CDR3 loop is CASSERRENRGEQFF. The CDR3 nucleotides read TGTGCCAGCAGTGAACGGCGGGAGAATCGCGGGGAGCAGTTCTTC.

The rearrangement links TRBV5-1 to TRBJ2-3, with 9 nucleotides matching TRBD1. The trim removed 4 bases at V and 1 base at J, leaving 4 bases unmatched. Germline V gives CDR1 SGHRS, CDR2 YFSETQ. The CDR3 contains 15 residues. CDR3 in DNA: TGCGCCAGCAGCGACCGGGACAGGGGCACAGATACGCAGTATTTT. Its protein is CASSDRDRGTDTQYF.

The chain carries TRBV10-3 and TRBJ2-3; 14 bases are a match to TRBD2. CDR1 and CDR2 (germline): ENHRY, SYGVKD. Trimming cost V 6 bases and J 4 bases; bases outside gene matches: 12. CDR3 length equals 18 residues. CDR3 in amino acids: CAIRTATGLAGAPDTQYF. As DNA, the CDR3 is TGTGCCATCAGGACTGCAACGGGACTAGCGGGAGCTCCAGATACGCAGTATTTT.

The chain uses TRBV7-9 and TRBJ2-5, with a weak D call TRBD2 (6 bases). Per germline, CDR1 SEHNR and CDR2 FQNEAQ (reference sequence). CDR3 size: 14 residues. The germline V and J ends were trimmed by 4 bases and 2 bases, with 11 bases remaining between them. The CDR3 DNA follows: TGTGCCAGCAGCTACGGGGGAGGACAAGAGACCCAGTACTTC. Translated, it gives CASSYGGGQETQYF.

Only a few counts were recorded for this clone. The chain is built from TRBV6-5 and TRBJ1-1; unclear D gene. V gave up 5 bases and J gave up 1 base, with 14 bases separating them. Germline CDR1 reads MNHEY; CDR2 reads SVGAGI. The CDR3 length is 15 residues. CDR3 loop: CASSPSGRKNTEAFF. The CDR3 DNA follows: TGTGCCAGCAGTCCCTCCGGGCGGAAGAACACTGAAGCTTTCTTT.

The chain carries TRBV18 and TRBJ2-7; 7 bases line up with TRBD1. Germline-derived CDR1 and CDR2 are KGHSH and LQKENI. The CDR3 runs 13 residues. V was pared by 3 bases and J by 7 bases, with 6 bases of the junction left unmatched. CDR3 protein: CASSPGTAFEQYF. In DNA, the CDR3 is TGTGCCAGCTCACCGGGGACAGCTTTTGAGCAGTACTTC.

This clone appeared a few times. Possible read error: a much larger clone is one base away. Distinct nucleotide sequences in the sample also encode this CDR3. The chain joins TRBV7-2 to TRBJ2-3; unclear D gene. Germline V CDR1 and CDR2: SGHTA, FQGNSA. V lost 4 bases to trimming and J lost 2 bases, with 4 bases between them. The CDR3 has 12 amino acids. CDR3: CASSSYTDTQYF. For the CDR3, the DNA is TGTGCCAGCAGCTCCTACACAGATACGCAGTATTTT.

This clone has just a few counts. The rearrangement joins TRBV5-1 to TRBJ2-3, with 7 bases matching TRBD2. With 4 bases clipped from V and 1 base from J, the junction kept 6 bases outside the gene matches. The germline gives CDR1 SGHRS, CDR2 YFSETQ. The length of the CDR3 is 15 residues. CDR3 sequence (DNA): TGCGCCAGCAGCACTGGGGCGGGAGGCACAGATACGCAGTATTTT. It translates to CASSTGAGGTDTQYF.

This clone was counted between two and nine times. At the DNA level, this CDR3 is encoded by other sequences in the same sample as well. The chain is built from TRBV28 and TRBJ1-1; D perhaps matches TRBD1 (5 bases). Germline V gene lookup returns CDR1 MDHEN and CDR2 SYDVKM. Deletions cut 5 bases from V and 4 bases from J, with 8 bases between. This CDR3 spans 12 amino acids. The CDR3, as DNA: TGTGCCAGCAGTGTTAGGGGCACTGAAGCTTTCTTT. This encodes CASSVRGTEAFF.

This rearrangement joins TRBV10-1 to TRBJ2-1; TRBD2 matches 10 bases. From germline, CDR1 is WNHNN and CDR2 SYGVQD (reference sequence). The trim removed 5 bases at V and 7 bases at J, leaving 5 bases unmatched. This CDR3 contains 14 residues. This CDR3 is CASSLSGRANEQFF. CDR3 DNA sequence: TGCGCCAGCAGTCTGAGCGGGAGGGCGAATGAGCAGTTCTTC.

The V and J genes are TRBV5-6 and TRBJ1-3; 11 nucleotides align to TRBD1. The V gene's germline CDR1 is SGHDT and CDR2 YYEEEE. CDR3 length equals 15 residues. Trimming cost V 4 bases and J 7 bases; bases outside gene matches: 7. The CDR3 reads CASSPRDRGYNTIYF. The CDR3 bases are TGTGCCAGCAGCCCCCGGGACAGGGGGTACAACACCATATATTTT.

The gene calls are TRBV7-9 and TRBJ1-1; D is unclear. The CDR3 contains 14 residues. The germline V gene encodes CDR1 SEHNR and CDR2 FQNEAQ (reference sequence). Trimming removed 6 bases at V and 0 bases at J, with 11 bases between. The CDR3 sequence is CASRRVTLNTEAFF. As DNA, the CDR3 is TGTGCCAGCAGGCGTGTAACGTTGAACACTGAAGCTTTCTTT.

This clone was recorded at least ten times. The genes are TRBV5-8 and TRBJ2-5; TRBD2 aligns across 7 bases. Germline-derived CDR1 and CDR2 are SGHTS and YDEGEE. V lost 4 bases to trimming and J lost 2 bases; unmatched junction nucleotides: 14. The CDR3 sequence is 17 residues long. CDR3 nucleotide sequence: TGTGCCAGCAGCCCGGGCCAGCGGGGACTTATTCAAGAGACCCAGTACTTC. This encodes CASSPGQRGLIQETQYF.

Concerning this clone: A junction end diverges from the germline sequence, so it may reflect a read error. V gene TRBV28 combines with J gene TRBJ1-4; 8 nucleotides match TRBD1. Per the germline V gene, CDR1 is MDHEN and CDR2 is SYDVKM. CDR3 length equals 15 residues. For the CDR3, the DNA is TGTGCCAGCAGTGGACAGGGCGGATATAATGGAAAACTGTTTTTT. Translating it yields CASSGQGGYNGKLFF.

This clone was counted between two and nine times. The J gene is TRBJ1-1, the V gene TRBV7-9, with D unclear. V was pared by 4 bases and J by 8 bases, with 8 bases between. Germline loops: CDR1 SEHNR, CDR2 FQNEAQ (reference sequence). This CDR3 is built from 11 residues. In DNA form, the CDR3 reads TGTGCCAGCAGCTCATCCCTGGAAGCTTTCTTT. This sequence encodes CASSSSLEAFF.